This TCR beta chain was identified in a study of T cell repertoires in cytomegalovirus infection. As for the study in general: Based on public TCR beta signatures, there were indications of CMV infection and of a matching HLA type. General study findings and limits: Carriers of CMV and the relevant HLA type were discriminated by public TCR beta frequency. The response measured ex vivo was dominated by TCR beta clonotypes (HLA-C-restricted and CMV-specific).

This clonotype was observed at least ten times. Its antigen is unidentified. TCRdb re-called the reads through MiXCR, storing one row per CDR3 protein. The sample has 250,000 to 300,000 distinct CDR3 sequences, approximately 10% seen once. The CDR3 has 14 amino acids. Germline-derived CDR1 and CDR2 are MNHNY and SVGAGI (reference sequence). Trimming removed 7 bases from V and 4 bases from J; junction bases left unmatched: 8. The sequenced sample consisted of PBMCs. This rearrangement joins TRBV6-6 to TRBJ1-1; 8 nucleotides agree with TRBD1. This receptor was obtained from a human donor in good health (CMV status not recorded). Some clones in this sample may be carry-over from other donors' samples. Here the CDR3 reads CASKIQGGVTEAFF. CDR3 in DNA: TGTGCCAGCAAAATACAGGGGGGTGTCACTGAAGCTTTCTTT.